This T cell receptor (beta chain) was captured in a study of technical replicates of blood from a handful of donors. The germline V gene has CDR1 SEHNR and CDR2 FQNEAQ (reference sequence). Trimming shortened V by 3 bases and J by 8 bases, and 7 bases separated the two germline ends. The CDR3 sequence is 11 residues long. TCRdb keeps only in-frame clones here, not all; method: immunoSEQ multiplex PCR. The data show under 85,000 clones, approximately 97% seen once. Specimen: T cells isolated from PBMCs. The chain uses TRBV7-9 and TRBJ1-1, with D perhaps TRBD1 (5 bases). The sequence came from a human donor in good health. The DNA of the CDR3 is TGTGCCAGCAGCTTCGACAGCGAAGCTTTCTTT. Residues: CASSFDSEAFF.